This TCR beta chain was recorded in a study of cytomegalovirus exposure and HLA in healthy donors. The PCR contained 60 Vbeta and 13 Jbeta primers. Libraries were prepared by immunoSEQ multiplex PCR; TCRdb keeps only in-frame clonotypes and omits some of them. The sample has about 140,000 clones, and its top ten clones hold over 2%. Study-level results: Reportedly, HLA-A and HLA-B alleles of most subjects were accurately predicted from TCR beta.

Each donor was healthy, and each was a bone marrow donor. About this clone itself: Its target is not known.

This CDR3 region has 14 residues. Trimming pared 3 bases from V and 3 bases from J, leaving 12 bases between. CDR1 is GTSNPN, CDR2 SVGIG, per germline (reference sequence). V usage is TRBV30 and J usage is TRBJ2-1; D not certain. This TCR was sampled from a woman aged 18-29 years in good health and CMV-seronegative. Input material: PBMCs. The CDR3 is CAWRASLGYNEQFF. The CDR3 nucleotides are TGTGCCTGGAGGGCCAGTCTAGGCTACAATGAGCAGTTCTTC. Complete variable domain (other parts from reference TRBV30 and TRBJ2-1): SQTIHQWPATLVQPVGSPLSLECTVEGTSNPNLYWYRQAAGRGLQLLFYSVGIGQISSEVPQNLSASRPQDRQFILSSKKLLLSDSGFYLCAWRASLGYNEQFFGPGTRLTVL.